This T cell receptor (beta chain) is from a study of cytomegalovirus exposure and HLA in healthy donors (TCRdb year 2017). Regarding the complete study: An earlier analysis of some 550 of the donors reported 250 to 350 Gb of sequence data and 117 million unique TCR beta sequences from roughly 200 million T cells. To predict cytomegalovirus infection status, the study combined high-throughput TCR immunosequencing, statistical association of individual TCRs with disease status, and machine learning. A later analysis re-analyzed previously published TCR beta repertoires from 500 to 700 donors and added high-resolution HLA genotyping to study TCR occurrence patterns. An earlier analysis of roughly 600 of the donors used high-throughput TCR beta sequencing to judge whether each TCR beta V gene segment behaved as functional or pseudogenic. Among the roughly 380 genotyped donors, 75% to 90% belonged to the genetic ancestry cluster associated with self-reported Caucasian donors. In a later genetic analysis, genome-wide SNP genotypes for 398 of the 666 donors were used, and that subset was treated as a discovery cohort. A separate validation cohort of roughly 110 different subjects was used in addition to the approximately 700-subject first cohort. Alongside the repertoire data, information on donor age, sex, ethnicity and CMV serostatus was compiled. Because of strong linkage in the cohort, roughly five DR-DQ haplotypes were treated as single units for association and clustering. The study was designed to test whether signatures of past pathogen exposure could be identified by cataloging public T cell receptors. Approximately 300 gigabases of sequencing data and roughly 81 million unique TCR sequences made up an early release that covered approximately 650 HLA-typed donors. Rather than drawing on any new phenotypic data, the later analysis identified candidate immune exposures from TCR beta sequences and the way those sequences occurred across donors. All discovery cohort repertoires had been generated on a single sequencing platform. The study profiled the T cell repertoires of 666 subjects by immunosequencing and related them to cytomegalovirus serostatus. Among some 400 genotyped donors of the cohort, an average of approximately 240,000 unique TCR beta nucleotide sequences were sequenced per donor, 15% to 20% of them non-productive. The number of typed donors differed by locus: about 620-640 for A, B, C, DRB1 and DQB1; 500 to 550 for DQA1; around 580 for DPA1; and about 450 for DPB1. HLA typing included class I and class II loci at four-digit resolution.

The method behind the library was the immunoSEQ multiplex PCR assay. For the multiplex PCR, a mixture combining 60 forward primers for TCR Vbeta segments and 13 reverse primers for TCR Jbeta segments was used. A multiplex PCR assay on genomic DNA amplified the CDR3 region of rearranged TCR beta genes. The amplified TCR beta libraries were sequenced on the Illumina HiSeq System as 87-base-pair reads. Per the original workflow: A later analysis counted some 74 million unique TCR beta chains across the 650 to 800 repertoires, and some 11 million of these chains were shared by at least two donors. Raw reads were error-corrected and collapsed into unique sequences with a nearest-neighbor algorithm that merged closely related sequences to remove PCR and sequencing errors. V, D and J gene segments were assigned by aligning CDR3 sequences to IMGT reference sequences. For a sequence to be retained, a match of at least six nucleotides was required to both a V gene segment and a J gene segment. A rearrangement counted as productive if the CDR3 had no stop codons and remained in frame with V and J, and every other rearrangement counted as non-productive. CDR3 was defined according to IMGT convention as the region running from the second conserved V-encoded cysteine to the conserved J-encoded phenylalanine. In an earlier analysis of around 640 of the donors, sequences lacking an unambiguous match to a single V gene segment were excluded. An earlier analysis of some 610 of the donors called V segments functional above 56.7% productive rearrangements and segregating when the between-donor standard deviation exceeded 5%. A statistical classification framework was built for diagnosing cytomegalovirus status from the catalog of TCR beta chain sequences. In a later analysis, V and J genes were assigned by comparing TCR nucleotide sequences against IMGT/GENE-DB human TR gene sequences. Using the TCRdist pipeline, a later analysis assigned CDR3 sequences along with most-parsimonious VDJ recombination scenarios. In a later analysis, each TCR beta chain was defined by its CDR3 amino acid sequence together with its V-gene family, and reads without a unique V-gene family were excluded. As a way to deal with suspected cross-contamination and a sequencing artifact, a later analysis dropped more than 500 nucleotide sequences that were highly shared and had low generation probability. In a later analysis, a clonal expansion index was calculated for each public chain from normalized within-repertoire ranks of inferred template counts. A later analysis computed generation probabilities with a VDJ recombination model fitted to out-of-frame rearrangements, and checked the results against IGoR. Hypergeometric tests were used in a later analysis to score TCR-TCR, TCR-HLA and TCR-CMV co-occurrence, with a repertoire-size bias correction applied to the TCR pairs. In a later analysis, false discovery rates were estimated by permuting HLA or CMV assignments 20 times. In a later analysis, co-occurring TCRs were grouped using DBSCAN, and TCRdist sequence similarity was added for clustering within HLA-allele-positive subsets. Co-occurrence clustering excluded repertoires with fewer than 30,000 or more than 120,000 public chains, plus five with anomalous nucleotide sharing. The clones in this table, taken by TCRdb from immuneACCESS, are in-frame only. Not every clone is retained; where verified, under half of the shortfall comes from an unresolved V gene, and the cause of the rest is unknown. V and J calls and clone size are copied from that table; D and trimming were computed from the DNA. This sample has roughly 89,000 clones in its table, and about 75% of those were observed once. The top ten clonotypes cover about a tenth of the sample.

In total, roughly 670 healthy bone marrow donors made up the cohort. At the time of sampling, every cohort member was nominally healthy, though immune exposures that went unrecorded were likely present. The donor tested CMV seropositive and was one of the 289 seropositive cohort members. Every donor gave a peripheral blood sample, and the peripheral blood mononuclear cells from that sample were used for TCR beta sequencing. The Qiagen DNeasy Blood Extraction Kit was used to extract genomic DNA from the blood cell samples. Here is what the overall study found, with its caveats: A few of the identified cytomegalovirus-associated TCR beta chains were confirmed in vitro to be specific for cytomegalovirus antigens. In this cohort, only TCR beta chains were sequenced, and detectable features were limited by the absence of alpha or paired-chain data. Correlated functional status among segregating V segments might be attributable to linkage disequilibrium, but an unknown experimental factor could not be ruled out. In an earlier analysis of some 640 of the donors, most TCR beta V segments were observed in productive rearrangements about 90% or about 30% of the time, broadly matching IMGT annotations. Compared with equally common non-associated chains, HLA-associated TCR beta chains in a later analysis were more clonally expanded and had lower generation probabilities. The sequencing pipeline was judged likely to have produced a cluster of highly shared sequence variants as a technical artifact. It was suggested by the authors that the approach could potentially be generalized to other disease states and immunological phenotypes. A further reported finding was that TCR beta sequences accurately predicted the HLA-A and HLA-B alleles for most subjects in the first cohort. While some public TCRs were present in many individuals, most TCR sequences turned up only very rarely across donors. In a later analysis, several top co-occurrence clusters were reported to appear linked to parvovirus B19, influenza, CMV and Epstein-Barr virus. V-gene and J-gene trimming of TCR beta chains was associated with a missense DCLRE1C variant in a later genetic analysis, and the association was replicated in an independent cohort. The earlier analysis of around 600 of the donors excluded roughly 17 rarely observed V segments, including chromosome 9 orphons, because counts were too low. Compared with the roughly 710-donor mean, donors in an Asian-associated ancestry cluster had fewer N-insertions in productive TCRs, according to a later genetic analysis. The presence/absence analyses assumed that sequencing depth was roughly uniform across donors, and that assumption may not be true. In a later analysis, most CMV-associated TCR beta chains were found to appear HLA-restricted, with HLA associations seemingly driven largely by CMV exposure. In both the original and validation cohorts, the classifier was reported to diagnose cytomegalovirus status with high specificity and sensitivity. Because HLA typing was missing for some donors at each locus, association tests included only the typed subset. The 87-base-pair reads could not distinguish some IMGT-functional V segments, including TRBV6-2 and TRBV6-3, so those segments were excluded. A later analysis found that TCR association rates varied across HLA loci, with DRB1 alleles showing the most associated TCRs and HLA-C alleles the fewest. The study gave a list of about 160 TCR beta chains associated with cytomegalovirus. For the cohort, immune exposure information was limited to CMV serostatus. Specific HLA alleles were associated with 15,000 to 20,000 TCR beta sequences at a false discovery rate of 0.05 in a later analysis. When HLA alleles, especially DR and DQ, strongly co-occurred, attributing TCR associations to individual alleles was difficult.

Of note for this clone: What antigen it recognizes has not been identified. No base quality values were provided; no much bigger clone lies one nucleotide off.

The germline V gene specifies SGHTA as CDR1 and FQGTGA as CDR2. Relative to germline, V is missing 0 bases and J is missing 1 base, with 10 bases of the junction outside any gene match. From cysteine to phenylalanine, the CDR3 is 19 amino acids long. Only the CDR3 region is kept as DNA, spanning 57 bases read in frame from base 1. The chain was built from TRBV7-3 and TRBJ1-1, with 11 junctional bases fitting TRBD1. The sequencing input was PBMCs. The sequence was obtained from a man aged 30-40 years in good health and CMV-seropositive. The CDR3 corresponds to CASSLTGTGGVFRNTEAFF. The nucleotide sequence reads TGTGCCAGCAGCTTAACCGGGACAGGGGGAGTCTTCAGGAACACTGAAGCTTTCTTT.